These T cell receptor beta chains were read from a single sample in a study of blood T cell repertoires in COVID-19. The table came from immunoSEQ multiplex PCR; TCRdb's copy has only in-frame clones and leaves some out. The repertoire holds approximately 280,000 clones, with 87% as singletons. Sample: PBMCs or T cells enriched from blood (not recorded which). Receptor source: a woman aged 40 to 50 who had recovered from COVID-19. The CDR3 runs from the conserved cysteine through the conserved F or W. Fields, in order: D gene, V gene, clone size, J gene, CDR3 DNA, CDR3 protein. A D gene is named only where the DNA matches it firmly. Not all rows give a size; the values are once, few, many and, for expanded clones, a class.

-,TRBV18,-,TRBJ1-3,TGTGCCAGCTCACCCGAGGCCTCTCCCGGAAACACCATATATTTT,CASSPEASPGNTIYF
TRBD1,TRBV11-3,-,TRBJ2-3,TGTGCCAGCAGCTTAGAAGGGGGCGCAGATACGCAGTATTTT,CASSLEGGADTQYF
-,TRBV9,-,TRBJ1-1,TGTGCCAGCAGCATCGGACAACCGAACACTGAAGCTTTCTTT,CASSIGQPNTEAFF
-,TRBV21-1,-,TRBJ2-2,TGTGCCAGCAGCAAAGATGCCCGGGCAGGGCGAACCGGGGAGCTGTTTTTT,CASSKDARAGRTGELFF
TRBD2,TRBV7-8,-,TRBJ2-7,TGTGCCAGCAGCTCGCGGCCAACAGGACTAGCACAAGAGGAGCAGTACTTC,CASSSRPTGLAQEEQYF
TRBD1,TRBV3-1/TRBV3-2,-,TRBJ1-2,TGTGCCAGCAGCCAAGGGACAGGGCCTAACTATGGCTACACCTTC,CASSQGTGPNYGYTF
-,TRBV2,-,TRBJ1-5,TGTGCCAGCAGTGAAGCAGGGGGAGGGCAGCCCCAGCATTTT,CASSEAGGGQPQHF
TRBD2,TRBV25-1,-,TRBJ2-7,TGTGCCAGCAGTCACATGGGAGGGACTGGCGAGCAGTACTTC,CASSHMGGTGEQYF
TRBD1,TRBV5-1,-,TRBJ2-4,TGCGCCAGCAGCCAAGATGGACAGGGGGCATGGAACATTCAGTACTTC,CASSQDGQGAWNIQYF
TRBD1,TRBV5-1,few,TRBJ2-6,TGCGCCAGCAGCGTGACCCAGGGGGCTGGGGCCAACGTCCTGACTTTC,CASSVTQGAGANVLTF
-,TRBV24-1,-,TRBJ1-5,TGTGCCACCGGAACAGGCCCACATCAGCCCCAGCATTTT,CATGTGPHQPQHF
TRBD1,TRBV5-1,-,TRBJ1-3,TGCGCCAGCAGCTTGGGGACAGGTACGCGAGTAATTGGAAACACCATATATTTT,CASSLGTGTRVIGNTIYF
-,TRBV28,once,TRBJ2-5,TGTGCCAGCAGTTTATATTCACAGGCCCAGTACTTC,CASSLYSQAQYF
TRBD2,TRBV7-6,-,TRBJ2-1,TGTGCCAGCAGCCCCCGGACTAGCGGGAGTTTTCCGGGTAATGAGCAGTTCTTC,CASSPRTSGSFPGNEQFF
TRBD2,TRBV24-1,-,TRBJ2-5,TGTGCCACCAGTGATCCCCTAGCGGGAGGGGTGGAGACCCAGTACTTC,CATSDPLAGGVETQYF
-,TRBV30,-,TRBJ1-6,TGTGCCTGGAAAAGCGGAGTCGAGCCCTCACCCCTCCACTTT,CAWKSGVEPSPLHF
TRBD2,TRBV5-1,-,TRBJ2-7,TGCGCCAGCAGGACTAGCGGGAGACACTCCTACGAGCAGTACTTC,CASRTSGRHSYEQYF
TRBD1,TRBV7-2,-,TRBJ2-7,TGTGCCAGCAGCTTTGACAGGGATGACTACGAGCAGTACTTC,CASSFDRDDYEQYF
-,TRBV24-1,-,TRBJ2-2,TGTGCCACCAGTGATTTGGGCGGGAACACCGGGGAGCTGTTTTTT,CATSDLGGNTGELFF
TRBD2,TRBV9,-,TRBJ2-1,TGTGCCAGCAGCGCCTCCAGCGGGAGCCTCTACAATGAGCAGTTCTTC,CASSASSGSLYNEQFF
TRBD1,TRBV3-1/TRBV3-2,-,TRBJ1-2,TGTGCCAGCAGCCAGGGACAGCAGAACTATGGCTACACCTTC,CASSQGQQNYGYTF
-,TRBV7-2,-,TRBJ1-1,TGTGCCAGCAGCGCCAACAGGGATGGAACTGAAGCTTTCTTT,CASSANRDGTEAFF
-,TRBV28,-,TRBJ1-6,TGTGCCAGCATTGGCCAGATTAATTCACCCCTCCACTTT,CASIGQINSPLHF
TRBD2,TRBV30,-,TRBJ2-7,TGTGCCTGGAGCCTTACTACTAGCGGGAGCGAGCAGTACTTC,CAWSLTTSGSEQYF
TRBD2,TRBV7-2,-,TRBJ2-4,TGTGCCAGCAGCTTACGAACTAGCGGGATAGCCAAAAACATTCAGTACTTC,CASSLRTSGIAKNIQYF
-,TRBV2,-,TRBJ2-2,TGTGCCAGCAGTGTAGGGCCAGGGGTCACCGGGGAGCTGTTTTTT,CASSVGPGVTGELFF
-,TRBV2,-,TRBJ1-2,TGTGCCAGCAGTGATCAAGGGATTGTAGGGGGTAACTATGGCTACACCTTC,CASSDQGIVGGNYGYTF
TRBD2,TRBV2,-,TRBJ2-5,TGTGCCAGCAGTAGGACTAGCTGGGGGGAGACCCAGTACTTC,CASSRTSWGETQYF
-,TRBV5-1,-,TRBJ2-4,TGCGCCAGCAGCCCCCAGGGTGGCAAAAACATTCAGTACTTC,CASSPQGGKNIQYF
-,TRBV29-1,-,TRBJ1-5,TGCAGCGTACAGGGCCTAGGGCAGCCCCAGCATTTT,CSVQGLGQPQHF
TRBD1,TRBV4-3,-,TRBJ1-1,TGCGCCAGCAGCCAGGGACAGGGGAACGCTGAAGCTTTCTTT,CASSQGQGNAEAFF
-,TRBV28,-,TRBJ1-1,TGTGCCAGCGCGTCCATGAACACTGAAGCTTTCTTT,CASASMNTEAFF
TRBD1,TRBV28,-,TRBJ1-6,TGTGCCAGCAGTTCTCGGACAGGGTATAATTCACCCCTCCACTTT,CASSSRTGYNSPLHF
-,TRBV28,once,TRBJ2-1,TGTGCCAGCAGTCTACTAGCCCGTAAGGCCAATGAGCAGTTCTTC,CASSLLARKANEQFF
-,TRBV2,few,TRBJ1-1,TGTGCCAGCAGTAGTTTGGTCAGGGTGACTGAAGCTTTCTTT,CASSSLVRVTEAFF
TRBD2,TRBV5-6,-,TRBJ2-1,TGTGCCAGCAGCGCCTGGGACTACTCCTATGAGCAGTTCTTC,CASSAWDYSYEQFF
TRBD1,TRBV30,-,TRBJ1-1,TGTGCCTGGAGCGCGGACAGGATTGGCACTGAAGCTTTCTTT,CAWSADRIGTEAFF
-,TRBV3-1/TRBV3-2,-,TRBJ1-3,TGTGCCAGCAGCCAAGAATCTTTTTTTGGGAGCTCTGGAAACACCATATATTTT,CASSQESFFGSSGNTIYF
TRBD2,TRBV6-6,-,TRBJ2-1,TGTGCCAGCAGACGATACGAGACTAGCGGGTCCTACAATGAGCAGTTCTTC,CASRRYETSGSYNEQFF
TRBD2,TRBV6-5,-,TRBJ2-7,TGTGCCACCCACCGGGGGGGCAGCTCCTACGAGCAGTACTTC,CATHRGGSSYEQYF
-,TRBV21-1,-,TRBJ2-7,TGTGCCAGCACCAAAGGGGAGACTAGCGGGAGGGGGGACGAGCAGTACTTC,CASTKGETSGRGDEQYF
-,TRBV6-5,-,TRBJ2-3,TGTGCCAGCAGTCTTGACAGGTCCAGCACAGATACGCAGTATTTT,CASSLDRSSTDTQYF
-,TRBV7-8,once,TRBJ2-7,TGTGCCAGCAGCCCTACCGCCGGGGGCTCCTACGAGCAGTACTTC,CASSPTAGGSYEQYF
-,TRBV21-1,-,TRBJ2-2,TGTGCCAGCAGCAAATCTAGCGGGATGCCTCTACACACAAACACCGGGGAGCTGTTTTTT,CASSKSSGMPLHTNTGELFF
-,TRBV4-2,few,TRBJ1-1,TGTGCCAGCAGCCAAGAACGTTGGAGCACTGAAGCTTTCTTT,CASSQERWSTEAFF
-,TRBV18,-,TRBJ1-4,TGTGCCAGCAACTCACAGCACACGGTTGAAAAACTGTTTTTT,CASNSQHTVEKLFF
-,TRBV7-3,-,TRBJ1-6,TGTGCCAGCAGTCCTACAGGGCGGTGGGATTCACCCCTCCACTTT,CASSPTGRWDSPLHF
-,TRBV7-2,-,TRBJ2-5,TGTGCCAGCAGCTTAGCGCTGGCGGGGGAGACCCAGTACTTC,CASSLALAGETQYF
TRBD2,TRBV7-3,-,TRBJ2-1,TGTGCCAGCAGCCCCAGGGCGGGAGTGCTTGAGCAGTTCTTC,CASSPRAGVLEQFF
-,TRBV2,-,TRBJ2-7,TGTGCCAGCAGTGGATTTCTAGGCTACGAGCAGTACTTC,CASSGFLGYEQYF
TRBD1,TRBV29-1,-,TRBJ2-2,TGCAGCGTACGACCGGGACAGCTCACCGGGGAGCTGTTTTTT,CSVRPGQLTGELFF